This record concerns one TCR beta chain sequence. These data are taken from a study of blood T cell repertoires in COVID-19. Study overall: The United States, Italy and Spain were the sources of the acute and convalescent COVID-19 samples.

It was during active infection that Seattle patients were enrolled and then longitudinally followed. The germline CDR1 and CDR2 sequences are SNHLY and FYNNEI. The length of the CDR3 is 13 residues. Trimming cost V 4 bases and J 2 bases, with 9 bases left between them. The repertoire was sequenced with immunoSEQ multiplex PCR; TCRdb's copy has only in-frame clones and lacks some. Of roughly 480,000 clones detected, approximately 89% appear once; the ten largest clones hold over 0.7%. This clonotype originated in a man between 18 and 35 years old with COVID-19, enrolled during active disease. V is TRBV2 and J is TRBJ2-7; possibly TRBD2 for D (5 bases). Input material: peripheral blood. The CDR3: CASSGLGAYEQYF. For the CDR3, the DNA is TGTGCCAGCAGTGGGTTGGGAGCCTACGAGCAGTACTTC.